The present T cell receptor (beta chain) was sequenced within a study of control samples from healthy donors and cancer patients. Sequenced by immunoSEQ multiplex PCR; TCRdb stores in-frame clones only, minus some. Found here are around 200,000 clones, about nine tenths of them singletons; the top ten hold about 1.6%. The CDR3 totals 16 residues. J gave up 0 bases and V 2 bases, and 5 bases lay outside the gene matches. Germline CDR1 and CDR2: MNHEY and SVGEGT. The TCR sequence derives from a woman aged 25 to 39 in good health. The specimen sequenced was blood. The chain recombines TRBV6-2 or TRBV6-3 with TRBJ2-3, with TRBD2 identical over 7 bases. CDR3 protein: CASSYGVSGSTDTQYF. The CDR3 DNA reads TGTGCCAGCAGTTACGGCGTTAGCGGGAGCACAGATACGCAGTATTTT.